This TCR beta chain was sequenced for a study of stem cell transplantation in POMP-related autoinflammatory disease. Across the whole study: The study hypothesized thymoproteasome defects skew the TRB repertoire via impaired CD8+ selection. The study, taken as a whole, reports: Unique TRB V-J gene pairings were limited in number in patients with PRAID.

For this clone: The antigen is not known.

The table came from immunoSEQ multiplex PCR; TCRdb's copy has only in-frame clones and leaves some out. The data hold about 1,100 clones, with roughly 72% observed a single time. Trimming removed 0 bases from V and 7 bases from J, with 15 bases in between. Germline CDR1 is PRHDT and CDR2 is FYEKMQ (reference sequence). This CDR3 contains 16 residues. The material sequenced was CD8+ T cells from PBMCs. The J gene is TRBJ2-2, the V gene TRBV13; the D gene could be TRBD1 or TRBD2 (5 bases each). This TCR was sampled from a human donor in good health. This chain's CDR3 is CASSLGLGDLGGELFF. CDR3 coding DNA: TGTGCCAGCAGCTTAGGCCTAGGGGACCTTGGCGGGGAGCTGTTTTTT.